This TCR beta chain was sequenced during a study of CD8 T cells in ankylosing spondylitis. Study-level findings and limits: The clones that were linked to disease were reported to be significantly enriched in matched synovial fluid samples from ankylosing spondylitis patients. What appeared characteristic of ankylosing spondylitis blood was a TCR beta motif of eight highly homologous variants.

The CDR3 spans 14 residues. V lost 4 bases and J lost 1, with 7 bases in between. From germline, CDR1 is KGHDR and CDR2 SFDVKD. TCRdb itself ran the 5' RACE reads through MiXCR, one entry per CDR3 protein. The sample includes roughly 300,000 distinct CDR3 sequences, approximately 8% of them seen just once. This clonotype occurred many times. Its antigen is as yet unknown. The genes are TRBV24-1 and TRBJ2-1, with a weak D call TRBD2 (5 bases). The receptor comes from a male donor with ankylosing spondylitis. Specimen: blood, either unsorted or a sorted T cell fraction (not recorded which). CDR3 amino acids: CATSEGGSYNEQFF. CDR3 sequence (DNA): TGTGCCACCAGTGAGGGCGGGTCCTACAATGAGCAGTTCTTC.